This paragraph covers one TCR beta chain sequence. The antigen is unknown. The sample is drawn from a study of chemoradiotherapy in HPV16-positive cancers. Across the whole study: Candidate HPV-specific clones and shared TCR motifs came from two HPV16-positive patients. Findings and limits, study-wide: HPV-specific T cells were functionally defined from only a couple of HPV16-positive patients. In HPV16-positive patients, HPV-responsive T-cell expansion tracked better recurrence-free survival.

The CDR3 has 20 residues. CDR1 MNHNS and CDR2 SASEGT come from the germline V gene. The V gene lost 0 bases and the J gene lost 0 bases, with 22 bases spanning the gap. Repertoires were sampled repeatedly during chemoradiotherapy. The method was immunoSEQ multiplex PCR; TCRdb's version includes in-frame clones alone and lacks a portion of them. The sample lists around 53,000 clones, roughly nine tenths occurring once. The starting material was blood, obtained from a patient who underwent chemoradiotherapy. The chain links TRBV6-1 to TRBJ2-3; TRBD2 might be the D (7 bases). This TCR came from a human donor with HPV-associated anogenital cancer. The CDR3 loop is CASSEAMRGLRLISTDTQYF. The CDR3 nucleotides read TGTGCCAGCAGTGAAGCGATGCGGGGGCTGCGCCTCATTAGCACAGATACGCAGTATTTT.